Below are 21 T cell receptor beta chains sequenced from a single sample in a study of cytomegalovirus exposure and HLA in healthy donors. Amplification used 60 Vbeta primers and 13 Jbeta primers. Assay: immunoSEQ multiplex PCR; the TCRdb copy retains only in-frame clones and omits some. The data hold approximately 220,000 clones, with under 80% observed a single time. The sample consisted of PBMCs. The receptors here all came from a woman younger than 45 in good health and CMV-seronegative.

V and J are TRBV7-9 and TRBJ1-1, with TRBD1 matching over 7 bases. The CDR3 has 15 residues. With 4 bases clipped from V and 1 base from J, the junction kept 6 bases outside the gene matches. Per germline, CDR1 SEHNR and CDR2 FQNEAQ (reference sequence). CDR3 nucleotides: TGTGCCAGCAGCTCGCCACAGGGGAGGAACACTGAAGCTTTCTTT. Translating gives CASSSPQGRNTEAFF.

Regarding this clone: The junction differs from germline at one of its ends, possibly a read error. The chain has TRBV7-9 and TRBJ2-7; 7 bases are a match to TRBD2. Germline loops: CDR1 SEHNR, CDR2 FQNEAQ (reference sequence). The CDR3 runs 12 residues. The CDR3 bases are TGTTCCAGCAGCCCCTCGGGGGGCGAGCAGTACTTC. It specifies CSSSPSGGEQYF.

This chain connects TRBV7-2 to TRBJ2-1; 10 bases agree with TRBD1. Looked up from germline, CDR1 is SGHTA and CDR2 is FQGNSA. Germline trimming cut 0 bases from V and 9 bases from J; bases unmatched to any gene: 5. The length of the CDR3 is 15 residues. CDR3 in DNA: TGTGCCAGCAGCTTAGCGGGGACAGGGGAGAGTGAGCAGTTCTTC. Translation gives CASSLAGTGESEQFF.

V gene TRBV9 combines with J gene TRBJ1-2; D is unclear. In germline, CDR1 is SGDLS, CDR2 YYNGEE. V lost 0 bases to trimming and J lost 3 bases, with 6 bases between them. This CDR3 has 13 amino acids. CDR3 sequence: CASSVAEDYGYTF. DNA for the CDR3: TGTGCCAGCAGCGTAGCAGAGGACTATGGCTACACCTTC.

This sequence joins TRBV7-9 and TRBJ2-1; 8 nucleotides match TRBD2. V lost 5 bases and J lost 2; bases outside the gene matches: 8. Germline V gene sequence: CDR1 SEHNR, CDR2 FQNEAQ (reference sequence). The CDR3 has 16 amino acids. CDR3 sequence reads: CASSLPGGRPYNEQFF. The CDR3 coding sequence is TGTGCCAGCAGCCTCCCGGGGGGGCGGCCCTACAATGAGCAGTTCTTC.

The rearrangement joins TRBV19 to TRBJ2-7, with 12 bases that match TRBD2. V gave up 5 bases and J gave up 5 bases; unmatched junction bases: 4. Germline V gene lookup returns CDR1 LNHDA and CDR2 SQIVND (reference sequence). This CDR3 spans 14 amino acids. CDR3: CASSFTSGGHEQYF. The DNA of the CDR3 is TGTGCCAGTAGTTTTACTAGCGGGGGGCACGAGCAGTACTTC.

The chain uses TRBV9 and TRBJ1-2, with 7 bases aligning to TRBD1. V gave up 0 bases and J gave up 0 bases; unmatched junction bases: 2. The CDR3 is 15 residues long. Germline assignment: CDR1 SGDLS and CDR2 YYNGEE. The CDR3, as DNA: TGTGCCAGCAGCGTAGGGGACAGTCCTAACTATGGCTACACCTTC. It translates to CASSVGDSPNYGYTF.

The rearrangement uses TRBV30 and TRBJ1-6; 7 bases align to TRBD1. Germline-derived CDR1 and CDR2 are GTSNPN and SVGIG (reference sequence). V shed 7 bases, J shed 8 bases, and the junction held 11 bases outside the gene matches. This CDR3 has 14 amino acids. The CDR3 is CAFKHRGMDSPLHF. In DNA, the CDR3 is TGTGCCTTCAAACACAGGGGAATGGATTCACCCCTCCACTTT.

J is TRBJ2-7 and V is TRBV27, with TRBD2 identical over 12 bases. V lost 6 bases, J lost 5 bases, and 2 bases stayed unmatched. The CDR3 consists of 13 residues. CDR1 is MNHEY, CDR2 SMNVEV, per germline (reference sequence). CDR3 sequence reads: CASRTSGSHEQYF. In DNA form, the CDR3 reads TGTGCCAGCAGGACTAGCGGGAGCCACGAGCAGTACTTC.

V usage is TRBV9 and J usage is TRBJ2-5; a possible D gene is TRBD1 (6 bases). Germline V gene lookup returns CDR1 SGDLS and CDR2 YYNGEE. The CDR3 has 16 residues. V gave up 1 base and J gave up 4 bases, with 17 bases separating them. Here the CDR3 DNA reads TGTGCCAGCAGCGTAAGTGGGCAGGGGCTGGGAGAGACCCAGTACTTC. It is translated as CASSVSGQGLGETQYF.

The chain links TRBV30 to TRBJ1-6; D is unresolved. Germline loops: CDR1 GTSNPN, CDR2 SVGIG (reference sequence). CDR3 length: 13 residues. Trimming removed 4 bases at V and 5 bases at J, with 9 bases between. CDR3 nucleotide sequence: TGTGCCTGGACAAGACGGGATAATTCACCCCTCCACTTT. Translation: CAWTRRDNSPLHF.

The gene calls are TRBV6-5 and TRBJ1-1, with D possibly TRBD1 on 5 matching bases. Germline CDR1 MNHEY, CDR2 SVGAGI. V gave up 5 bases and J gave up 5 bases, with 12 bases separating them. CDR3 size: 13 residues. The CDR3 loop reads CASSEARGTEAFF. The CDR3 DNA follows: TGTGCCAGCAGTGAAGCACGGGGGACTGAAGCTTTCTTT.

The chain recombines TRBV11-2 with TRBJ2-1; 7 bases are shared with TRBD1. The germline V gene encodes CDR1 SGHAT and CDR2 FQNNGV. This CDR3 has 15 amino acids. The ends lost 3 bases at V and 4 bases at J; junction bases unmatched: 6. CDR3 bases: TGTGCCAGCAGCTTTGCCGGGACAGTTTACAATGAGCAGTTCTTC. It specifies CASSFAGTVYNEQFF.

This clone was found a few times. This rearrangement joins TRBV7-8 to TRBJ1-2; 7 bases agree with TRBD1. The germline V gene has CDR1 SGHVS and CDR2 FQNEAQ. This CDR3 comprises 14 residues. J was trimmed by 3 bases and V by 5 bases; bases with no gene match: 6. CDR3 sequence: CASSPDRDYYGYTF. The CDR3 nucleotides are TGTGCCAGCAGCCCAGACAGGGATTACTATGGCTACACCTTC.

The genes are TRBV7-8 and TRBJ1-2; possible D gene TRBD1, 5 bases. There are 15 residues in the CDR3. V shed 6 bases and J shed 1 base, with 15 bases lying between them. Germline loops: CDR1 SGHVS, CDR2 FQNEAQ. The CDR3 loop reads CASRFMGGGNYGYTF. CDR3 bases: TGTGCCAGCAGATTCATGGGGGGTGGTAACTATGGCTACACCTTC.

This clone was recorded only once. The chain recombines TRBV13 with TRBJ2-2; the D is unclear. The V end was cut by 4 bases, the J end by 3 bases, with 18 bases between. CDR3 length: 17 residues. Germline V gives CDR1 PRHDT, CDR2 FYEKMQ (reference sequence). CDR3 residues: CASSSLDYGGYTGELFF. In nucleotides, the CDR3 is TGTGCCAGCAGCTCCTTAGATTATGGCGGTTACACCGGGGAGCTGTTTTTT.

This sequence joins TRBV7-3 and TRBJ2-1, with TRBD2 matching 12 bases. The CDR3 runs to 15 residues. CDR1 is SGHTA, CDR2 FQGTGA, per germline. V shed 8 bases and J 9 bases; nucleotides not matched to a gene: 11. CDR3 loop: CASGHGLAGRGEQFF. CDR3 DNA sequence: TGTGCCAGCGGCCACGGACTAGCGGGAAGAGGTGAGCAGTTCTTC.

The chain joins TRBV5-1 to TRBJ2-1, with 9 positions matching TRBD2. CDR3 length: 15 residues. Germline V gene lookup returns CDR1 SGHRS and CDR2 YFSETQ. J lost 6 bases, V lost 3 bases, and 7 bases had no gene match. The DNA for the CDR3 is TGCGCCAGCAGCTATGGGCGGGGGGGCCTCAATGAGCAGTTCTTC. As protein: CASSYGRGGLNEQFF.

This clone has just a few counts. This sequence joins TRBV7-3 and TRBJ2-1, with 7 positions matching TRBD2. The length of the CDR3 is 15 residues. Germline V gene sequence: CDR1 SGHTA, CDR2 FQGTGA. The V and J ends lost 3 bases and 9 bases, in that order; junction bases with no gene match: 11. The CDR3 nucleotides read TGTGCCAGCAGCTTGGCGGGAGTCCAAGCCGGTGAGCAGTTCTTC. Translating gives CASSLAGVQAGEQFF.

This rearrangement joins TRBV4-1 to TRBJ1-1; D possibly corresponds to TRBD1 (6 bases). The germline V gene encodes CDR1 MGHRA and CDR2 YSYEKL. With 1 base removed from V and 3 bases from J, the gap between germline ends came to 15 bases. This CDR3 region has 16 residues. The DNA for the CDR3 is TGCGCCAGCAGCCAAGGAGGAGGACAGACTGACACTGAAGCTTTCTTT. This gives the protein CASSQGGGQTDTEAFF.

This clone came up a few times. Written as DNA, the CDR3 is TGTGCCAGCAGCTTAGGCCTGGGCACGCAGTATTTT. Residues: CASSLGLGTQYF. The chain employs TRBV7-2 and TRBJ2-3; D not resolved. This CDR3 is 12 amino acids long. V shed 1 base and J shed 9 bases, with 8 bases lying between them. The germline V gene has CDR1 SGHTA and CDR2 FQGNSA.